The 32 T cell receptor beta chains listed next were all sequenced from one sample in a study of type 1 and type 2 diabetes patients. PCR was run on genomic DNA. The TCR beta CDR3 region was amplified using 30 forward and 13 reverse primers. Via MiXCR, TCRdb re-called the multiplex PCR reads, giving one row per CDR3 protein. The sample has approximately 260,000 distinct CDR3 sequences, more than 40% seen once; the top ten hold about 13%. Sequenced sample: peripheral blood mononuclear cells (PBMCs). These receptors were collected from a man in his late teens or twenties with type 2 diabetes.

The V and J genes are TRBV20-1 and TRBJ2-1; 8 bases fit TRBD2. The CDR3 spans 15 residues. V was pared by 1 base and J by 7 bases, with 9 bases of the junction left unmatched. Germline CDR1 DFQATT, CDR2 SNEGSKA (reference sequence). The CDR3 sequence: CSARGGAGVGNEQFF. CDR3 nucleotides: TGCAGTGCTAGAGGGGGAGCGGGAGTAGGGAATGAGCAGTTCTTC.

The CDR3 spells CASRSGENEKLFF. In nucleotides, the CDR3 is TGTGCCAGTAGGTCGGGAGAAAATGAAAAACTGTTTTTT. J is TRBJ1-4 and V is TRBV19; D unclear. This CDR3 region has 13 residues. The germline CDR1 and CDR2 sequences are LNHDA and SQIVND (reference sequence). The ends were cut back, 6 bases at V and 5 bases at J, with 10 bases in the middle. Full variable domain (outside the CDR3, taken from reference TRBV19 and TRBJ1-4): DGGITQSPKYLFRKEGQNVTLSCEQNLNHDAMYWYRQDPGQGLRLIYYSQIVNDFQKGDIAEGYSVSREKKESFPLTVTSAQKNPTAFYLCASRSGENEKLFFGSGTQLSVL.

This clonotype appeared a few times. The rearrangement joins TRBV28 to TRBJ1-2, with D possibly being TRBD1 (6 bases). CDR1 is MDHEN and CDR2 is SYDVKM in the germline V gene. The CDR3 is 14 amino acids. V lost 2 bases and J lost 4, with 11 bases in between. The chain's CDR3 is CASSLGGTGYGYTF. In DNA, the CDR3 is TGTGCCAGCAGTTTAGGGGGCACTGGCTATGGCTACACCTTC.

As regards this clonotype: No conserved phenylalanine or tryptophan ends this CDR3, so it is likely a read error. V and J are TRBV28 and TRBJ1-2; possible D gene TRBD1, 5 bases. V was trimmed by 1 base and J by 5 bases, leaving 14 bases between them. Germline lookup yields CDR1 MDHEN and CDR2 SYDVKM. CDR3 length equals 15 residues. The chain's CDR3 is CASSLYGRGSYGYTL. In nucleotides, the CDR3 is TGTGCCAGCAGTTTATACGGGCGGGGGTCGTATGGCTACACCCTC.

In its sample, this clonotype was seen a few times. The chain combines TRBV2 with TRBJ2-1, with TRBD2 identical over 10 bases. Germline V gives CDR1 SNHLY, CDR2 FYNNEI. This CDR3 is 15 amino acids long. J was trimmed by 4 bases and V by 7 bases; bases with no gene match: 7. CDR3: CASILLAGEYNEQFF. In DNA, the CDR3 is TGTGCCAGCATACTTCTAGCGGGGGAATACAATGAGCAGTTCTTC.

V is TRBV30 and J is TRBJ1-1; no clear D. The CDR3 totals 12 residues. V lost 0 bases to trimming and J lost 7 bases, with 9 bases between them. The germline V gene encodes CDR1 GTSNPN and CDR2 SVGIG (reference sequence). CDR3 protein: CAWSVGWVEAFF. The CDR3 DNA is TGTGCCTGGAGTGTGGGCTGGGTTGAAGCTTTCTTT.

In its sample, this clonotype was seen a few times. This sequence joins TRBV7-8 and TRBJ1-5; D may be TRBD1 (5 bases). From germline, CDR1 is SGHVS and CDR2 FQNEAQ. V lost 0 bases and J 5 bases, leaving 5 bases between the germline ends. The CDR3 length is 13 residues. CDR3 nucleotide sequence: TGTGCCAGCAGCTTAGCCAGGGATCAGCCCCAGCATTTT. This encodes CASSLARDQPQHF.

This clonotype was seen only a few times. The rearrangement uses TRBV5-1 and TRBJ1-2, with D possibly TRBD1 on 6 matching bases. The ends were cut back, 7 bases at V and 5 bases at J, with 15 bases in the middle. The CDR3 is made up of 13 amino acids. Germline V gene lookup returns CDR1 SGHRS and CDR2 YFSETQ. The CDR3 reads CASLPGGAYGYTF. CDR3 bases: TGCGCCAGCTTGCCCGGGGGCGCGTATGGCTACACCTTC.

The table lists this clonotype with a few counts. V and J are TRBV19 and TRBJ1-1; D gene ambiguous. Germline V gives CDR1 LNHDA, CDR2 SQIVND (reference sequence). Trimming shortened V by 7 bases and J by 8 bases, and 17 bases separated the two germline ends. The CDR3 totals 13 residues. CDR3 sequence: CASKVTGRSEAFF. The CDR3 DNA is TGTGCCAGTAAGGTTACGGGGAGATCAGAAGCTTTCTTT.

J is TRBJ1-5 and V is TRBV12-3 or TRBV12-4; possibly TRBD1 for D (5 bases). The CDR3 extends over 13 amino acids. The germline V and J ends were trimmed by 5 bases and 3 bases, with 8 bases remaining between them. CDR3 bases: TGTGCCAGCAGTACACAGGACAATCAGCCCCAGCATTTT. Protein product: CASSTQDNQPQHF.

The chain recombines TRBV7-9 with TRBJ1-1; TRBD1 aligns across 7 bases. The V and J ends lost 3 bases and 2 bases, in that order; junction bases with no gene match: 6. The CDR3 is 15 amino acids. Germline V lookup: CDR1 SEHNR, CDR2 FQNEAQ (reference sequence). The CDR3: CASSFWAGGNTEAFF. CDR3 coding DNA: TGTGCCAGCAGCTTTTGGGCAGGGGGAAACACTGAAGCTTTCTTT. The full variable domain, in which reference TRBV7-9 and TRBJ1-1 provide the parts outside the CDR3, is DTGVSQNPRHKITKRGQNVTFRCDPISEHNRLYWYRQTLGQGPEFLTYFQNEAQLEKSRLLSDRFSAERPKGSFSTLEIQRTEQGDSAMYLCASSFWAGGNTEAFFGQGTRLTVV.

This rearrangement joins TRBV30 to TRBJ2-1; 10 nucleotides match TRBD2. Trimming at V came to 6 bases and at J to 6 bases, leaving 8 bases not matched to a gene. Germline CDR1 and CDR2: GTSNPN and SVGIG (reference sequence). This CDR3 region has 14 residues. The CDR3 sequence: CACLNGLAVNEQFF. The CDR3 DNA is TGTGCCTGTCTCAACGGACTAGCGGTCAATGAGCAGTTCTTC. Supplemented by reference TRBV30 and TRBJ2-1, the full variable domain reads SQTIHQWPATLVQPVGSPLSLECTVEGTSNPNLYWYRQAAGRGLQLLFYSVGIGQISSEVPQNLSASRPQDRQFILSSKKLLLSDSGFYLCACLNGLAVNEQFFGPGTRLTVL.

This clonotype was recorded a few times. The chain combines TRBV29-1 with TRBJ2-5; 13 nucleotides line up with TRBD2. The V gene end was trimmed by 0 bases and the J gene end by 3 bases; junction bases not matched to a gene: 10. CDR1 is SQVTM and CDR2 is ANQGSEA in the germline V gene. This CDR3 comprises 18 residues. The CDR3 DNA follows: TGCAGCGTTGAAGACCCAACAGGACTAGCGGGGGATAAAGAGACCCAGTACTTC. This encodes CSVEDPTGLAGDKETQYF.

V gene TRBV19 combines with J gene TRBJ2-3, with a possible D match to TRBD1 (6 bases). This CDR3 contains 14 residues. Germline CDR1 reads LNHDA; CDR2 reads SQIVND (reference sequence). The V end lost 1 base, the J end lost 4 bases, and 9 bases lay between the germline ends. The chain's CDR3 is CASSIGDTPDTQYF. In nucleotides, the CDR3 is TGTGCCAGTAGTATAGGGGACACACCAGATACGCAGTATTTT.

The J gene is TRBJ1-2, the V gene TRBV7-8; 10 bases fit TRBD1. V gave up 5 bases and J gave up 1 base; unmatched junction bases: 4. The length of the CDR3 is 15 residues. Germline CDR1 and CDR2: SGHVS and FQNEAQ. The CDR3 DNA reads as TGTGCCAGCAGCCTAGGGACAGGGGATAACTATGGCTACACCTTC. Translating it yields CASSLGTGDNYGYTF. The full variable domain, in which reference TRBV7-8 and TRBJ1-2 provide the parts outside the CDR3, is GAGVSQSPRYKVAKRGQDVALRCDPISGHVSLFWYQQALGQGPEFLTYFQNEAQLDKSGLPSDRFFAERPEGSVSTLKIQRTQQEDSAVYLCASSLGTGDNYGYTFGSGTRLTVV.

About this clonotype: The junction departs from the called germline gene at one end, perhaps through a read error. V is TRBV10-1 and J is TRBJ2-3, with TRBD1 matching over 7 bases. There are 14 residues in the CDR3. Germline-derived CDR1 and CDR2 are WNHNN and SYGVQD (reference sequence). CDR3 DNA: TGTGCCACCGTCGACAGGGAAGGGACAGATACGCAGTATTTT. Translation gives CATVDREGTDTQYF.

The chain uses TRBV2 and TRBJ2-2; possible D gene TRBD2, 5 bases. The CDR3 totals 14 residues. The germline V gene has CDR1 SNHLY and CDR2 FYNNEI. V was shortened by 6 bases and J by 2 bases, with 10 bases between the two germline ends. CDR3 bases: TGTGCCAGCAGCGAAAGCGGAAACACCGGGGAGCTGTTTTTT. Translated, it gives CASSESGNTGELFF.

This clonotype appeared once. V and J are TRBV19 and TRBJ2-7; no firm D call. The CDR3 is 14 amino acids. Trimming stripped 2 bases from V and 0 bases from J, with 8 bases between. The germline V gene has CDR1 LNHDA and CDR2 SQIVND (reference sequence). CDR3: CASSIRQASYEQYF. The DNA for the CDR3 is TGTGCCAGTAGTATACGCCAGGCCTCCTACGAGCAGTACTTC.

This clonotype was recorded a few times. The chain employs TRBV5-1 and TRBJ2-7; D ambiguous. The V end was cut by 4 bases, the J end by 4 bases, with 12 bases between. Germline loops: CDR1 SGHRS, CDR2 YFSETQ. The CDR3 loop spans 13 amino acids. The chain's CDR3 is CASSRDDGYEQYF. The CDR3, as DNA: TGCGCCAGCAGCCGAGACGACGGTTACGAGCAGTACTTC.

This sequence joins TRBV28 and TRBJ2-7; D is undetermined. Germline V gene lookup returns CDR1 MDHEN and CDR2 SYDVKM. Trimming pared 7 bases from V and 7 bases from J, leaving 26 bases between. The CDR3 runs to 16 residues. Written as DNA, the CDR3 is TGTGCCAGCAAATCAACCAGATTTCATTGGGATGGTGAGCAGTACTTC. Its translation: CASKSTRFHWDGEQYF.

The gene calls are TRBV2 and TRBJ2-7; D is perhaps TRBD2 (5 bases). Deletions cut 7 bases from V and 1 base from J, with 14 bases between. The CDR3 is made up of 14 amino acids. CDR1 is SNHLY, CDR2 FYNNEI, per germline. The CDR3 reads CASIGRTESYEQYF. CDR3 bases: TGTGCCAGCATTGGACGGACTGAGTCCTACGAGCAGTACTTC. Complete variable domain (other parts from reference TRBV2 and TRBJ2-7): EPEVTQTPSHQVTQMGQEVILRCVPISNHLYFYWYRQILGQKVEFLVSFYNNEISEKSEIFDDQFSVERPDGSNFTLKIRSTKLEDSAMYFCASIGRTESYEQYFGPGTRLTVT.

The chain uses TRBV20-1 and TRBJ1-5; D remains unclear. The CDR3 is 12 residues long. CDR1 is DFQATT, CDR2 SNEGSKA, per germline (reference sequence). Trimming cost V 6 bases and J 1 base, with 7 bases left between them. CDR3: CSARGSNQPQHF. The DNA of the CDR3 is TGCAGTGCCCGTGGGAGCAATCAGCCCCAGCATTTT.

There are a few counts of this clonotype. The rearrangement joins TRBV6-6 to TRBJ1-1; possible D gene TRBD1, 5 bases. The germline V gene has CDR1 MNHNY and CDR2 SVGAGI (reference sequence). The CDR3 length is 11 residues. V lost 7 bases and J 7 bases, leaving 10 bases between the germline ends. For the CDR3, the DNA is TGTGCCAGCAAACAGGTTATTGAAGCTTTCTTT. Translating it yields CASKQVIEAFF.

This clonotype was detected a few times. The chain has TRBV19 and TRBJ2-7, with a possible D match to TRBD1 (7 bases). The V and J ends lost 3 bases and 0 bases respectively, with 18 bases between them. Germline assignment: CDR1 LNHDA and CDR2 SQIVND (reference sequence). The CDR3 is 17 amino acids. The CDR3: CASSMTGRAGSSYEQYF. The CDR3 nucleotides are TGTGCCAGTAGTATGACAGGGAGAGCGGGTAGCTCCTACGAGCAGTACTTC.

V usage is TRBV7-8 and J usage is TRBJ2-7; D remains ambiguous. Germline lookup yields CDR1 SGHVS and CDR2 FQNEAQ. Trimming removed 4 bases from V and 5 bases from J, with 18 bases in between. CDR3 length: 15 amino acids. Written as DNA, the CDR3 is TGTGCCAGCAGCTCCGAGGAACTTCCGAATGACGAGCAGTACTTC. Translating gives CASSSEELPNDEQYF.

The chain carries TRBV6-6 and TRBJ1-4, with 7 nucleotides matching TRBD1. The CDR3 is made up of 14 amino acids. The V gene's germline CDR1 is MNHNY and CDR2 SVGAGI (reference sequence). J was trimmed by 5 bases and V by 7 bases; bases with no gene match: 7. Here the CDR3 DNA reads TGTGCCAGCAAAACAGGGGCCCAAAATGAAAAACTGTTTTTT. Protein: CASKTGAQNEKLFF.

This chain joins TRBV28 and TRBJ1-5; 7 bases match TRBD1. The CDR3 is made up of 13 amino acids. Trimming removed 6 bases from V and 4 bases from J; junction bases left unmatched: 3. Germline CDR1 reads MDHEN; CDR2 reads SYDVKM. CDR3 DNA sequence: TGTGCCAGCAGCGCGGGACAGAATCAGCCCCAGCATTTT. This codes for CASSAGQNQPQHF. The complete variable domain, with remaining parts taken from reference TRBV28 and TRBJ1-5, reads DVKVTQSSRYLVKRTGEKVFLECVQDMDHENMFWYRQDPGLGLRLIYFSYDVKMKEKGDIPEGYSVSREKKERFSLILESASTNQTSMYLCASSAGQNQPQHFGDGTRLSIL.

This chain links TRBV7-2 with TRBJ2-7; 9 nucleotides match TRBD1. V lost 4 bases and J lost 2; bases outside the gene matches: 9. The CDR3 totals 16 residues. Germline V CDR1 and CDR2: SGHTA, FQGNSA. The CDR3 reads CASSSTGGASPYEQYF. In DNA form, the CDR3 reads TGTGCCAGCAGCTCTACAGGGGGCGCCTCCCCCTACGAGCAGTACTTC.

Concerning this clonotype: Just one base apart from a much larger clone, this may be a read error. The V call is TRBV14, the J call TRBJ2-7, with D perhaps TRBD1 (6 bases). CDR3 length equals 14 residues. The V and J ends lost 8 bases and 7 bases respectively, with 21 bases between them. Germline V gene lookup returns CDR1 SGHDN and CDR2 FVKESK. The CDR3 protein is CASRDGGGPEEQYF. The CDR3 bases are TGTGCCAGCCGTGATGGGGGCGGACCCGAGGAGCAGTACTTC.

This clonotype was detected only a few times. V and J are TRBV6-5 and TRBJ1-1; unclear D gene. CDR3 length: 13 amino acids. Germline V lookup: CDR1 MNHEY, CDR2 SVGAGI. V was pared by 0 bases and J by 8 bases, with 10 bases between. This CDR3 reads CASSYSNPREAFF. The CDR3 DNA is TGTGCCAGCAGTTACTCGAATCCCCGGGAAGCTTTCTTT.

This sequence joins TRBV10-3 and TRBJ1-1, with 8 bases matching TRBD1. The junction had 7 bases not matched to a gene; V was cut back by 5 bases and J by 2 bases. The CDR3 has 15 amino acids. The V gene's germline CDR1 is ENHRY and CDR2 SYGVKD. As DNA, the CDR3 is TGTGCCATCAGTTTCAACAGGGGGAGCAACACTGAAGCTTTCTTT. It translates to CAISFNRGSNTEAFF.

DNA for the CDR3: TGCAGCGTTGGCCCTAGCGGGAGTTCGAATGAGCAGTTCTTC. Protein sequence: CSVGPSGSSNEQFF. The gene calls are TRBV29-1 and TRBJ2-1; 10 nucleotides match TRBD2. Trimming at V came to 4 bases and at J to 7 bases, leaving 7 bases not matched to a gene. Germline lookup yields CDR1 SQVTM and CDR2 ANQGSEA. The CDR3 loop spans 14 amino acids.